Following are 20 T cell receptor beta chains from one sample sequenced in a study of cytomegalovirus exposure and HLA in healthy donors (dated by TCRdb to about 2017). The method was the immunoSEQ multiplex PCR assay. TCRdb provides this immuneACCESS table in a form limited to in-frame rearrangements. Some clones are lacking; in checked studies, under half of them reflect an unresolved V gene, and why the rest are absent is not known. Recorded for this sample are approximately 220,000 clones; around 87% of them occurred a single time. In total, the top ten clones hold 2.5% to 3% of the sample. Sequenced material: PBMCs. These receptor sequences come from a man aged 18 to 30 in good health and CMV-seronegative.

The CDR3, as DNA: TGCGCCAGCAGCTTGGAGAGTATGGATCAGCCCCAGCATTTT. This codes for CASSLESMDQPQHF. The chain has TRBV5-1 and TRBJ1-5, with D unresolved. The CDR3 runs to 14 residues. The V end lost 0 bases, the J end lost 5 bases, and 9 bases lay between the germline ends. Germline V gene sequence: CDR1 SGHRS, CDR2 YFSETQ.

This chain links TRBV15 with TRBJ2-4, with 9 bases aligning to TRBD1. After removal of 4 bases from V and 2 bases from J, the junction contained 12 bases not matched to a gene. CDR3 length: 18 residues. CDR1 and CDR2 from the germline V gene are LNHNV and YYDKDF (reference sequence). The CDR3 coding sequence is TGTGCCACCAGCAACCTCACGCGGACAGGGGTTCCCAAAAACATTCAGTACTTC. Translating gives CATSNLTRTGVPKNIQYF.

V is TRBV10-3 and J is TRBJ1-2; 7 bases match TRBD1. V dropped 6 bases and J dropped 8; count of bases not matched to a gene: 9. CDR1 ENHRY and CDR2 SYGVKD come from the germline V gene. The CDR3 is 13 amino acids. In DNA form, the CDR3 reads TGTGCCATCAGGGGAGGACAGGAGAGAGGCTACACCTTC. It codes for CAIRGGQERGYTF.

The count of this clone is one. J is TRBJ2-5 and V is TRBV19; D ambiguous. Germline CDR1 is LNHDA and CDR2 is SQIVND (reference sequence). V was cut by 3 bases and J by 1 base, with 12 bases left in between. This CDR3 has 15 residues. The CDR3 nucleotides read TGTGCCAGTAGTATCGGCACAGTTCCCCAAGAGACCCAGTACTTC. Its translation: CASSIGTVPQETQYF.

The V call is TRBV28, the J call TRBJ2-6; D might be TRBD2 (5 bases). V lost 3 bases and J lost 2, with 11 bases in between. The CDR3 contains 16 residues. The germline gives CDR1 MDHEN, CDR2 SYDVKM. DNA of the CDR3: TGTGCCAGCAGTTTTCCCTTCGGGGCTGGGGCCAACGTCCTGACTTTC. It translates to CASSFPFGAGANVLTF.

The CDR3 spells CASIAGADRAQPQHF. In DNA form, the CDR3 reads TGTGCCAGCATAGCGGGGGCTGATCGGGCTCAGCCCCAGCATTTT. The chain is built from TRBV6-1 and TRBJ1-5, with TRBD1 as a possible D gene (6 bases). Trimming took off 7 bases at V and 6 bases at J, with 19 bases between the two ends. CDR1 is MNHNS, CDR2 SASEGT, per germline. This CDR3 has 15 amino acids.

V and J are TRBV5-6 and TRBJ1-5, with D maybe TRBD1 (6 bases). Trimming took 2 bases from V and 3 from J, leaving 12 bases between them. CDR1 is SGHDT, CDR2 YYEEEE, per germline. This CDR3 has 15 amino acids. CDR3 nucleotides: TGTGCCAGCAGCTTAGGGGGTTTTGTCAATCAGCCCCAGCATTTT. This translates into CASSLGGFVNQPQHF.

This chain links TRBV27 with TRBJ2-7; 11 bases are shared with TRBD2. The CDR3 loop spans 18 amino acids. Germline V gene sequence: CDR1 MNHEY, CDR2 SMNVEV (reference sequence). The V gene end was trimmed by 3 bases and the J gene end by 3 bases; junction bases not matched to a gene: 13. The CDR3 loop reads CASSFQGGTSGRFYEQYF. As DNA, the CDR3 is TGTGCCAGCAGTTTCCAGGGGGGAACTAGCGGGAGATTCTACGAGCAGTACTTC.

The gene calls are TRBV4-1 and TRBJ2-3; D is undetermined. The V gene lost 1 base and the J gene lost 2 bases, with 16 bases spanning the gap. The CDR3 length is 17 residues. From germline, CDR1 is MGHRA and CDR2 YSYEKL. This CDR3 reads CASSQVDLGLPTDTQYF. The DNA of the CDR3 is TGCGCCAGCAGCCAAGTAGATCTTGGGCTCCCCACAGATACGCAGTATTTT.

This clone showed up just once. The chain has TRBV28 and TRBJ2-7, with 9 bases matching TRBD1. The CDR3 length is 15 residues. The germline V gene encodes CDR1 MDHEN and CDR2 SYDVKM. The V gene end was trimmed by 5 bases and the J gene end by 4 bases; junction bases not matched to a gene: 9. The CDR3 loop is CASSASGTGKYEQYF. The CDR3 DNA sequence: TGTGCCAGCAGTGCCTCCGGGACAGGGAAGTACGAGCAGTACTTC.

V usage is TRBV2 and J usage is TRBJ1-1; the D is unclear. The CDR3 has 12 amino acids. V lost 6 bases to trimming and J lost 4 bases, with 9 bases between them. Germline V gene lookup returns CDR1 SNHLY and CDR2 FYNNEI. The CDR3 here is CASSSGITEAFF. DNA for the CDR3: TGTGCCAGCAGCAGTGGTATCACTGAAGCTTTCTTT.

This chain connects TRBV25-1 to TRBJ1-2, with 9 bases lining up with TRBD1. This CDR3 is 14 amino acids long. CDR1 and CDR2 from the germline V gene are MGHDK and SYGVNS. J was trimmed by 4 bases and V by 4 bases; bases with no gene match: 4. The CDR3 here is CASSVGQGFYGYTF. The CDR3 DNA follows: TGTGCCAGCAGTGTTGGACAGGGGTTCTATGGCTACACCTTC.

V and J are TRBV5-1 and TRBJ1-1, with TRBD1 matching over 9 bases. From germline, CDR1 is SGHRS and CDR2 YFSETQ. J lost 3 bases, V lost 0 bases, and 3 bases had no gene match. The CDR3 has 15 amino acids. CDR3 residues: CASSLARTGDTEAFF. For the CDR3, the DNA is TGCGCCAGCAGCTTGGCACGGACAGGGGACACTGAAGCTTTCTTT.

V usage is TRBV7-8 and J usage is TRBJ2-7; 8 nucleotides match TRBD1. Looked up from germline, CDR1 is SGHVS and CDR2 is FQNEAQ. V dropped 5 bases and J dropped 1; count of bases not matched to a gene: 7. The CDR3 spans 15 residues. CDR3 nucleotide sequence: TGTGCCAGCAGCGTAACCGGGGACAGGTCCTACGAGCAGTACTTC. Amino acids: CASSVTGDRSYEQYF.

The chain couples TRBV4-3 to TRBJ2-6; D is unresolved. Germline loops: CDR1 LGHNA, CDR2 YSLEER. This CDR3 has 18 amino acids. The V and J ends lost 0 bases and 0 bases respectively, with 12 bases between them. CDR3 protein: CASSQESHWSSGANVLTF. The CDR3 DNA sequence: TGCGCCAGCAGCCAAGAGTCGCATTGGAGCTCTGGGGCCAACGTCCTGACTTTC.

The chain links TRBV5-1 to TRBJ2-3; D possibly corresponds to TRBD1 (6 bases). V gave up 4 bases and J gave up 4 bases, with 13 bases separating them. This CDR3 has 14 residues. Germline V gene data show CDR1 as SGHRS and CDR2 as YFSETQ. The CDR3 sequence: CASSPRTGPDTQYF. The CDR3 bases are TGCGCCAGCAGCCCAAGAACAGGGCCAGATACGCAGTATTTT. Full variable domain (outside the CDR3, taken from reference TRBV5-1 and TRBJ2-3): KAGVTQTPRYLIKTRGQQVTLSCSPISGHRSVSWYQQTPGQGLQFLFEYFSETQRNKGNFPGRFSGRQFSNSRSEMNVSTLELGDSALYLCASSPRTGPDTQYFGPGTRLTVL.

The CDR3 here is CASSPRGRATDTQYF. CDR3 DNA: TGTGCCAGCAGTCCCCGGGGTCGGGCCACAGATACGCAGTATTTT. The chain has TRBV28 and TRBJ2-3, with D maybe TRBD2 (5 bases). The germline V gene has CDR1 MDHEN and CDR2 SYDVKM. Trimming stripped 5 bases from V and 2 bases from J, with 14 bases between. The CDR3 spans 15 residues.

The chain couples TRBV7-2 to TRBJ1-5; 11 bases align to TRBD1. The CDR3 totals 16 residues. Unmatched junction bases numbered 5, after V lost 1 base and J lost 6 bases. Germline V gives CDR1 SGHTA, CDR2 FQGNSA. The CDR3 protein is CASSLEGQGVGQPQHF. The CDR3 nucleotides read TGTGCCAGCAGCTTAGAGGGACAGGGGGTGGGTCAGCCCCAGCATTTT.

V gene TRBV4-2 combines with J gene TRBJ1-4; D not certain. The CDR3 has 15 amino acids. Germline V gene data show CDR1 as LGHNA and CDR2 as YNFKEQ. The V end lost 1 base, the J end lost 3 bases, and 9 bases lay between the germline ends. In nucleotides, the CDR3 is TGTGCCAGCAGCCAAGTTCGGGGTTCTAATGAAAAACTGTTTTTT. It yields the protein CASSQVRGSNEKLFF.

The rearrangement links TRBV6-5 to TRBJ2-5; 7 nucleotides agree with TRBD2. From germline, CDR1 is MNHEY and CDR2 SVGAGI. The CDR3 sequence is 15 residues long. The V segment lost 5 bases and the J segment 4 bases; nucleotides outside the gene matches: 10. The CDR3 sequence: CASSLPGLHSETQYF. The CDR3 DNA reads as TGTGCCAGCAGTCTACCGGGACTACATTCAGAGACCCAGTACTTC.